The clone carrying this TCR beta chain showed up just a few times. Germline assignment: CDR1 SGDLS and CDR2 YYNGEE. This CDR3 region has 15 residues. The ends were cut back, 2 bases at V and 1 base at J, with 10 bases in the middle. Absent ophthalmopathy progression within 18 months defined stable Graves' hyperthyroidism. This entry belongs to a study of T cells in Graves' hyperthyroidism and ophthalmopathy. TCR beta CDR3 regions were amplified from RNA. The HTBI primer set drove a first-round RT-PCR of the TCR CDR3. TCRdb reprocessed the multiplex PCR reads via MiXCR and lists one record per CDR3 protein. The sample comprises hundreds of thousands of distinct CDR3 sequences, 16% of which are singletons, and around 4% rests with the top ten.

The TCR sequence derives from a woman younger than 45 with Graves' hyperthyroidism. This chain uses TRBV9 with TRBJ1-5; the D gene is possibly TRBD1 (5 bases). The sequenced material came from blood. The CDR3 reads CASSVRTTSNQPQHF. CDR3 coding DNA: TGTGCCAGCAGCGTCCGGACAACAAGCAATCAGCCCCAGCATTTT. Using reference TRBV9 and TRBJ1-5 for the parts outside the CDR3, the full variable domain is DSGVTQTPKHLITATGQRVTLRCSPRSGDLSVYWYQQSLDQGLQFLIQYYNGEERAKGNILERFSAQQFPDLHSELNLSSLELGDSALYFCASSVRTTSNQPQHFGDGTRLSIL.